The 11 T cell receptor beta chains presented below share a single source sample, sequenced in a study of T cells in Graves' hyperthyroidism and ophthalmopathy. Amplification yielded TCR beta CDR3 regions, with RNA transcripts as the source. The HTBI primer set was used in a first-round RT-PCR of the TCR CDR3. TCRdb processed the multiplex PCR reads anew with MiXCR; each CDR3 protein has one entry. The sample holds 600,000 to 650,000 distinct CDR3 sequences, roughly 16% seen once. The material sequenced was blood. These receptors were collected from a woman in her twenties or thirties with Graves' hyperthyroidism.

This clonotype was recorded at least ten times. The chain combines TRBV11-2 with TRBJ2-5; TRBD2 matches at 10 bases. Germline V gene data show CDR1 as SGHAT and CDR2 as FQNNGV. The CDR3 totals 16 residues. Unmatched junction bases numbered 9, after V lost 1 base and J lost 7 bases. The CDR3 DNA reads as TGTGCCAGCAGCTTAGTCACTAGCGGGGCCGGTGGGACCCAGTACTTC. Translated: CASSLVTSGAGGTQYF. Filled out from reference TRBV11-2 and TRBJ2-5, the complete variable domain reads EAGVAQSPRYKIIEKRQSVAFWCNPISGHATLYWYQQILGQGPKLLIQFQNNGVVDDSQLPKDRFSAERLKGVDSTLKIQPAKLEDSAVYLCASSLVTSGAGGTQYFGPGTRLLVL.

The chain links TRBV7-9 to TRBJ2-2; D unclear. Deletions cut 0 bases from V and 6 bases from J, with 2 bases between. The CDR3 totals 12 residues. CDR1 SEHNR and CDR2 FQNEAQ come from the germline V gene (reference sequence). CDR3 sequence: CASSLAAGELFF. CDR3 DNA sequence: TGTGCCAGCAGCTTAGCCGCCGGGGAGCTGTTTTTT.

In its sample, this clonotype was seen a few times. The chain couples TRBV30 to TRBJ1-5, with D perhaps matching TRBD1 (6 bases). CDR3 length: 15 amino acids. The ends were cut back, 1 base at V and 9 bases at J, with 19 bases in the middle. Germline V lookup: CDR1 GTSNPN, CDR2 SVGIG (reference sequence). The DNA for the CDR3 is TGTGCCTGGAGTGGACGACAGGCGCTCGGGTGGCCCCAGCATTTT. Residues: CAWSGRQALGWPQHF.

The sample holds many counts of this clonotype. The chain combines TRBV30 with TRBJ2-2; D is unclear. There are 10 residues in the CDR3. V was clipped by 5 bases and J by 7 bases, with 5 bases between them. The germline gives CDR1 GTSNPN, CDR2 SVGIG (reference sequence). CDR3 in amino acids: CAWGIGELFF. CDR3 in DNA: TGTGCCTGGGGCATCGGGGAGCTGTTTTTT. The complete variable domain, with remaining parts taken from reference TRBV30 and TRBJ2-2, reads SQTIHQWPATLVQPVGSPLSLECTVEGTSNPNLYWYRQAAGRGLQLLFYSVGIGQISSEVPQNLSASRPQDRQFILSSKKLLLSDSGFYLCAWGIGELFFGEGSRLTVL.

This clonotype was found many times. The chain is built from TRBV28 and TRBJ2-1, with a tentative D call TRBD2 (6 bases). The ends were cut back, 4 bases at V and 5 bases at J, with 18 bases in the middle. Germline CDR1 reads MDHEN; CDR2 reads SYDVKM. The CDR3 extends over 16 amino acids. The CDR3 loop reads CASSSLVRDFNNEQFF. The CDR3 DNA follows: TGTGCCAGCAGTTCTCTCGTCCGGGACTTCAACAATGAGCAGTTCTTC.

This clonotype was counted many times. The rearrangement joins TRBV28 to TRBJ2-1; TRBD1 matches 7 bases. With V trimmed by 9 bases and J by 0 bases, 8 bases remained unmatched. The germline gives CDR1 MDHEN, CDR2 SYDVKM. The CDR3 spans 15 residues. This CDR3 is CASNKGTVSYNEQFF. CDR3 DNA: TGTGCCAGTAATAAAGGGACAGTCTCCTACAATGAGCAGTTCTTC.

This clonotype was detected many times. The gene calls are TRBV3-1 and TRBJ2-5; 10 bases line up with TRBD2. CDR3 size: 17 residues. Germline V gene lookup returns CDR1 LGHDT and CDR2 YNNKEL (reference sequence). Trimming cost V 0 bases and J 6 bases; bases outside gene matches: 10. The CDR3 reads CASSQDLTSGRGKTQYF. The CDR3 DNA sequence: TGTGCCAGCAGCCAAGATCTTACCAGCGGGAGGGGAAAGACCCAGTACTTC.

This clonotype was counted at least ten times. In DNA, the CDR3 is TGCGCCAGCACCAACGGGACAGCGTACAATGAGCAGTTCTTC. Protein: CASTNGTAYNEQFF. The chain has TRBV5-1 and TRBJ2-1; TRBD1 matches at 7 bases. Germline V gene lookup returns CDR1 SGHRS and CDR2 YFSETQ. Trimming at V came to 6 bases and at J to 4 bases, leaving 7 bases not matched to a gene. This CDR3 has 14 residues.

This clonotype was observed a few times. The chain links TRBV27 to TRBJ2-1, with 8 nucleotides matching TRBD2. Looked up from germline, CDR1 is MNHEY and CDR2 is SMNVEV (reference sequence). The CDR3 covers 14 residues. The V gene end was trimmed by 2 bases and the J gene end by 6 bases; junction bases not matched to a gene: 3. In DNA, the CDR3 is TGTGCCAGCAGTTTACGGGAGGGCCCCAATGAGCAGTTCTTC. Translation gives CASSLREGPNEQFF.

This clonotype was observed many times. J is TRBJ2-7 and V is TRBV11-2, with 8 bases identical to TRBD1. The germline V gene has CDR1 SGHAT and CDR2 FQNNGV. The ends lost 3 bases at V and 3 bases at J; junction bases unmatched: 4. This CDR3 is built from 14 residues. CDR3 sequence (DNA): TGTGCCAGCAGCTTGCCAGGGGGCGGCTACGAGCAGTACTTC. Translated: CASSLPGGGYEQYF.

This clonotype showed up just once. The gene calls are TRBV20-1 and TRBJ2-7; TRBD2 might be the D (5 bases). Trimming removed 6 bases from V and 3 bases from J, with 12 bases in between. CDR3 length: 12 residues. Germline assignment: CDR1 DFQATT and CDR2 SNEGSKA (reference sequence). The CDR3: CSAQGGNYEQYF. The CDR3 nucleotides read TGCAGTGCCCAAGGAGGAAACTACGAGCAGTACTTC.